This T cell receptor (beta chain) was sequenced in a study of identical twins. Among all donors, each was a healthy Caucasian. CDR1 and CDR2 from the germline V gene are MDHEN and SYDVKM. CDR3 length: 16 residues. Trimming cost V 3 bases and J 6 bases, with 15 bases left between them. TCRdb processed the 5' RACE reads anew with MiXCR; each CDR3 protein has one entry. There are 700,000 or so distinct CDR3 sequences in the sample; 8.6% occur only once, and 0.98% lies in the top ten. These same records also appear under a second study, on yellow fever vaccine responses in identical twins.

This chain uses TRBV28 with TRBJ1-6; possibly TRBD1 for D (5 bases). The sequenced sample was PBMCs. This sequence originates from a woman between 18 and 29 years old in good health. In nucleotides, the CDR3 is TGTGCCAGCAGTTTGACAGACCCCTTCTCTAATTCACCCCTCCACTTT. Translated: CASSLTDPFSNSPLHF. The full variable domain, completed using reference TRBV28 and TRBJ1-6, is DVKVTQSSRYLVKRTGEKVFLECVQDMDHENMFWYRQDPGLGLRLIYFSYDVKMKEKGDIPEGYSVSREKKERFSLILESASTNQTSMYLCASSLTDPFSNSPLHFGNGTRLTVT.